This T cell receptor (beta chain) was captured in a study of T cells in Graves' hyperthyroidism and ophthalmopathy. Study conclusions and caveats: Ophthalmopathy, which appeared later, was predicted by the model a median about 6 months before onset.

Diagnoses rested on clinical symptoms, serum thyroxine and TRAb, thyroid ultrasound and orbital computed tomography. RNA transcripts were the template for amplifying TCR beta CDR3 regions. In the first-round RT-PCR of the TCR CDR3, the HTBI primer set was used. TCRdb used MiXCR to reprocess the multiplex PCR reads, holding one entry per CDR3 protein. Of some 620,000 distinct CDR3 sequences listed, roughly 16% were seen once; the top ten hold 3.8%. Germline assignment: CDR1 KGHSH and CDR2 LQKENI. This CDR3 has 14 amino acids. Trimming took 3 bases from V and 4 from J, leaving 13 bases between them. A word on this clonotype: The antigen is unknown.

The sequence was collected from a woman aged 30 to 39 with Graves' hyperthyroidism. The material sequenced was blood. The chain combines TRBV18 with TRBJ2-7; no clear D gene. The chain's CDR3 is CASSPYDVSYEQYF. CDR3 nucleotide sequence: TGTGCCAGCTCACCCTACGACGTTAGTTACGAGCAGTACTTC.